This T cell receptor (beta chain) was sequenced for a study of blood T cell repertoires in COVID-19. In the original processing: Amplification from reference gene primers served as the basis for estimated nucleated cell counts. Produced via immunoSEQ multiplex PCR; TCRdb's table is partial and in-frame only. V and J calls and clone size are copied from that table; D and trimming were computed from the DNA. The sample yields some 200,000 clones, around 81% seen once. V shed 1 base and J shed 0 bases, with 13 bases lying between them. The CDR3 covers 18 residues. Germline V lookup: CDR1 SEHNR, CDR2 FQNEAQ (reference sequence).

The sample consisted of peripheral blood. This sequence was found in an older woman with acute or convalescent COVID-19. The J gene is TRBJ2-6, the V gene TRBV7-9; D is undetermined. The CDR3 loop is CASSLDENLFSGANVLTF. Written as DNA, the CDR3 is TGTGCCAGCAGCTTAGATGAGAACCTTTTCTCTGGGGCCAACGTCCTGACTTTC.